The 7 T cell receptor beta chains reported below all come from one sample, sequenced in a study of OX40 agonist ivuxolimab in advanced cancers. The library was made by the immunoSEQ multiplex PCR assay. TCRdb mirrors the immuneACCESS table, restricted to in-frame sequences. Some clones are absent from its copies; in checked studies, under half trace to an unresolved V gene, and the reason for the others is unknown. The sample profile shows 30,000 to 45,000 clones; about 70% of them were found once. Around a sixth of the sample is taken by the ten largest. The material sequenced was CD4+ or CD8+ T cells sorted from blood, taken in a trial of the OX40 agonist ivuxolimab. These receptors were obtained from an adult with an advanced solid tumor such as melanoma, head and neck, liver or kidney cancer.

This chain connects TRBV6-6 to TRBJ1-2, with D tentatively TRBD1 (6 bases). From germline, CDR1 is MNHNY and CDR2 SVGAGI (reference sequence). V lost 7 bases to trimming and J lost 0 bases, with 12 bases between them. The CDR3 runs to 14 residues. CDR3 nucleotides: TGTGCCAGCACCTCGGGACACCCTAACTATGGCTACACCTTC. Protein: CASTSGHPNYGYTF.

This chain connects TRBV5-6 to TRBJ2-2; TRBD2 matches 10 bases. The CDR3 has 15 amino acids. V was pared by 0 bases and J by 5 bases, with 1 base of the junction left unmatched. Germline assignment: CDR1 SGHDT and CDR2 YYEEEE. CDR3 sequence: CASSLVLAGTGELFF. The CDR3 bases are TGTGCCAGCAGCTTGGTACTAGCGGGGACCGGGGAGCTGTTTTTT.

This clone was seen only once. This chain connects TRBV29-1 to TRBJ1-5; unclear D gene. CDR1 and CDR2 (germline): SQVTM, ANQGSEA. This CDR3 contains 13 residues. V lost 1 base and J lost 3, with 7 bases in between. This CDR3 reads CSVEVGVNQPQHF. The DNA of the CDR3 is TGCAGCGTTGAAGTTGGGGTCAATCAGCCCCAGCATTTT.

The chain combines TRBV6-6 with TRBJ2-2, with a possible D match to TRBD1 (6 bases). Trimming removed 0 bases at V and 6 bases at J, with 8 bases between. The CDR3 is 14 amino acids. Germline V CDR1 and CDR2: MNHNY, SVGAGI (reference sequence). The DNA of the CDR3 is TGTGCCAGCAGTTACTCGAGGGGGTCCGGGGAGCTGTTTTTT. Its translation: CASSYSRGSGELFF.

This clone showed up just once. The identical CDR3 is also encoded by other nucleotide sequences in the sample. The rearrangement links TRBV19 to TRBJ1-2, with D uncertain. This CDR3 comprises 13 residues. Germline V gives CDR1 LNHDA, CDR2 SQIVND (reference sequence). V dropped 7 bases and J dropped 2 bases, with 11 bases sitting between them. The CDR3 loop is CASKKGGNYGYTF. The CDR3 DNA follows: TGTGCCAGTAAAAAGGGCGGAAACTATGGCTACACCTTC.

This clone was picked up one time. The chain couples TRBV11-3 to TRBJ2-7; weak D call: TRBD2 (5 bases). This CDR3 spans 13 amino acids. V lost 0 bases and J lost 12, with 15 bases in between. CDR1 is SGHNT, CDR2 YENEEA, per germline. The CDR3, as DNA: TGTGCCAGCAGCTTAGATTGGAGGAGGAGGCGGTACGTC. Translated: CASSLDWRRRRYV.

This clone is judged large. V usage is TRBV11-2 and J usage is TRBJ1-2, with D possibly TRBD1 on 6 matching bases. This CDR3 region has 15 residues. Trimming shortened V by 5 bases and J by 4 bases, and 17 bases separated the two germline ends. CDR1 SGHAT and CDR2 FQNNGV come from the germline V gene. The CDR3 DNA is TGTGCCAGCAGCCCCTTTGGGCAGGGGACCTATGGCTACACCTTC. It encodes CASSPFGQGTYGYTF.